The text below deals with one TCR beta chain. Its target is not known. The source of the sample is a study of vaccination effects on CD4 cells after COVID-19. For the study at large: Viral peptide pool expansion of antigen-specific CD4+ T cells preceded sequencing in the ViraFEST assay. The researchers cultured 1.5 million to 2 million PBMC per well with approximately 11 IU/ml IL-2 and 8.5 to 10 ug/ml peptides.

Upon completion of about ten days in culture, CD4+ T cells were isolated. Nobody among the vaccine recipients had prior SARS-CoV-2 infection (nucleocapsid antibodies were negative). On both days 3 and 7, half of the culture medium was replaced with IL-2 medium. The CDR3 is 15 residues long. V lost 4 bases to trimming and J lost 6 bases, with 16 bases between them. CDR1 SGDLS and CDR2 YYNGEE come from the germline V gene. Sequenced by immunoSEQ multiplex PCR; TCRdb stores in-frame clones only, minus some. The table shows around 70,000 clones, with 60% to 80% occurring only once. The rearrangement uses TRBV9 and TRBJ2-2, with D hard to call. The input for sequencing was CD4+ T cells from PBMCs cultured without peptide, taken before COVID-19 vaccination. This TCR was recovered from a human donor who received a COVID-19 vaccine. CDR3 DNA sequence: TGTGCCAGCAGCCTATTCTGGACCAGCCCCGGGGAGCTGTTTTTT. It specifies CASSLFWTSPGELFF.